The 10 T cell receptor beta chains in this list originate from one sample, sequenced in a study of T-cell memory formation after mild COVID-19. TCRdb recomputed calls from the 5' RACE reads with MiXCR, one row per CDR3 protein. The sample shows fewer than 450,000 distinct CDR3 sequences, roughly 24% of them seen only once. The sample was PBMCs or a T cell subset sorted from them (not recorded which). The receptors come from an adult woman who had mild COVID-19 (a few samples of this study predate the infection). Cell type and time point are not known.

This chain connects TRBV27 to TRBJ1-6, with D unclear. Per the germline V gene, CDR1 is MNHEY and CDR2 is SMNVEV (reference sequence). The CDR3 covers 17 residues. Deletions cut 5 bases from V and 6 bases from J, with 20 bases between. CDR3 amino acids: CASSPRVALILNSPLHF. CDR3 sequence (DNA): TGTGCCAGCAGTCCCCGGGTCGCTCTTATTCTTAATTCACCCCTCCACTTT.

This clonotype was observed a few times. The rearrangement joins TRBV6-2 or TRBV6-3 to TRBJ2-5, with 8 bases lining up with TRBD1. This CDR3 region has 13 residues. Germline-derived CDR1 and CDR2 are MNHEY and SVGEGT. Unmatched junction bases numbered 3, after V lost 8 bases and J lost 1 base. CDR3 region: CASRTGFQETQYF. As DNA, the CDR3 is TGTGCCAGCCGGACAGGGTTCCAAGAGACCCAGTACTTC.

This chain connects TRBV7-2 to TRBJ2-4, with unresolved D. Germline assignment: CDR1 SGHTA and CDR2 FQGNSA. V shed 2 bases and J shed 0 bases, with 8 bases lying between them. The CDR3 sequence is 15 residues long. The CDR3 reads CASSLSEIAKNIQYF. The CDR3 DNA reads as TGTGCCAGCAGCTTAAGCGAAATAGCCAAAAACATTCAGTACTTC.

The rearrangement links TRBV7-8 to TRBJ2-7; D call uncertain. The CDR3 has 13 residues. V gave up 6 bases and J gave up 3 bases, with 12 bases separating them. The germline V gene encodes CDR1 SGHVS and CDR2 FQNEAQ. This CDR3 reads CASRPPVGYEQYF. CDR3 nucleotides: TGTGCCAGCAGGCCGCCGGTCGGCTACGAGCAGTACTTC.

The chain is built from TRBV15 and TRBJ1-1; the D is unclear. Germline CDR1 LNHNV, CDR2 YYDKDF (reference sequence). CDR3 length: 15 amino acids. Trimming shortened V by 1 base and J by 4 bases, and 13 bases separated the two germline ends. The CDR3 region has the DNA TGTGCCACCAGCAGAGCGAGGGCGGGGAGCACTGAAGCTTTCTTT. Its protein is CATSRARAGSTEAFF.

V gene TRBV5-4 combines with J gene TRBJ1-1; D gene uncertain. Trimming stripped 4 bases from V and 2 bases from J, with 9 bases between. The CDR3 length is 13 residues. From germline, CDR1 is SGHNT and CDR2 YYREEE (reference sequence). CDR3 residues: CASSPAVNTEAFF. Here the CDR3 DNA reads TGTGCCAGCAGCCCCGCGGTAAACACTGAAGCTTTCTTT.

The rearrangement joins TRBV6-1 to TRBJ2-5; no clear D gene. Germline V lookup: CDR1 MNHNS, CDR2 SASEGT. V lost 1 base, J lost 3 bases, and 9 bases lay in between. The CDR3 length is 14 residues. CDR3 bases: TGTGCCAGCAGTGAAGATGCCGTAAAAGAGACCCAGTACTTC. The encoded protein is CASSEDAVKETQYF.

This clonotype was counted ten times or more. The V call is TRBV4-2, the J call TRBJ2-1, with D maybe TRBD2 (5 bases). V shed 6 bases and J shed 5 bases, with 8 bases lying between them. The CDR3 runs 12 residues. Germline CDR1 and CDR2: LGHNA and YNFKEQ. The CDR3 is CASRRADNEQFF. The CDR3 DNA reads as TGTGCCAGCAGGAGGGCTGACAATGAGCAGTTCTTC.

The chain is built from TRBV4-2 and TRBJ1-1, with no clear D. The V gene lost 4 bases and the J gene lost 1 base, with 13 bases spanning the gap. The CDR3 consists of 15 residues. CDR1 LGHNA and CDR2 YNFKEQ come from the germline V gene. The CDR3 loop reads CASSPPPGGNTEAFF. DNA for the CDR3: TGTGCCAGCAGCCCCCCCCCGGGTGGGAACACTGAAGCTTTCTTT.

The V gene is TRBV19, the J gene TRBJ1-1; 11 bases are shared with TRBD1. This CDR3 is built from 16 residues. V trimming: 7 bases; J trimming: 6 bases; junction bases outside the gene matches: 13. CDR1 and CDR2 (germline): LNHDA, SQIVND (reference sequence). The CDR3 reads CASNNPGTGGWAEAFF. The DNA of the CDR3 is TGTGCCAGTAACAATCCCGGGACAGGGGGTTGGGCTGAAGCTTTCTTT. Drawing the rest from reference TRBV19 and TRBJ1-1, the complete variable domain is DGGITQSPKYLFRKEGQNVTLSCEQNLNHDAMYWYRQDPGQGLRLIYYSQIVNDFQKGDIAEGYSVSREKKESFPLTVTSAQKNPTAFYLCASNNPGTGGWAEAFFGQGTRLTVV.